One and the same sample provided the 29 T cell receptor beta chains below, sequenced in a study of PD-L1 blockade in urothelial cancer (dated by TCRdb to 2016 to 2017). Libraries came from the immunoSEQ multiplex PCR assay. In its TCRdb copy, this immuneACCESS table keeps in-frame sequences only and misses some clones. Where compared with another copy, unresolved V genes explain less than half of these, and the others have no known cause. For this sample there are 25,000 to 30,000 clones; more than 75% appear just once. The ten largest clonotypes hold roughly 3.1% of the sample. This material consisted of PBMCs, taken around atezolizumab (anti-PD-L1) treatment. Receptor source: a man aged 50-60 years with urothelial cancer.

CDR3 nucleotide sequence: TGCGCCAGCAGCTCCGGGACAGGGGGTTTTAATGGCTACACCTTC. It specifies CASSSGTGGFNGYTF. The chain links TRBV5-1 to TRBJ1-2; 11 bases line up with TRBD1. The V and J ends lost 3 bases and 6 bases, in that order; junction bases with no gene match: 7. The V gene's germline CDR1 is SGHRS and CDR2 YFSETQ. The CDR3 length is 15 residues.

J is TRBJ1-6 and V is TRBV7-6; possibly TRBD1 for D (5 bases). This CDR3 region has 14 residues. Deletions cut 5 bases from V and 7 bases from J, with 12 bases between. Germline CDR1 and CDR2: SGHVS and FNYEAQ. The DNA for the CDR3 is TGTGCCAGCAGCCCCCAGCAGGGAAATTCACCCCTCCACTTT. It encodes CASSPQQGNSPLHF. The variable domain in full, completed from reference TRBV7-6 and TRBJ1-6, reads GAGVSQSPRYKVTKRGQDVALRCDPISGHVSLYWYRQALGQGPEFLTYFNYEAQQDKSGLPNDRFSAERPEGSISTLTIQRTEQRDSAMYRCASSPQQGNSPLHFGNGTRLTVT.

This clone was counted once. The chain recombines TRBV7-9 with TRBJ1-2, with D perhaps matching TRBD1 (5 bases). V lost 1 base to trimming and J lost 7 bases, with 10 bases between them. This CDR3 spans 13 amino acids. In germline, CDR1 is SEHNR, CDR2 FQNEAQ (reference sequence). The CDR3 DNA reads TGTGCCAGCAGCTTAGTCCAGGGCTCTGGCTACACCTTC. Its protein is CASSLVQGSGYTF.

This clone occurred once. The chain links TRBV10-3 to TRBJ2-7; 7 positions agree with TRBD1. The trim removed 6 bases at V and 7 bases at J, leaving 9 bases unmatched. The CDR3 is made up of 13 amino acids. Looked up from germline, CDR1 is ENHRY and CDR2 is SYGVKD. CDR3 nucleotides: TGTGCCATCAGACCGGACAGGCCGGGGGAGCAGTACTTC. Its translation is CAIRPDRPGEQYF.

V and J are TRBV10-3 and TRBJ2-3; 8 bases are shared with TRBD2. The ends lost 8 bases at V and 3 bases at J; junction bases unmatched: 22. Germline-derived CDR1 and CDR2 are ENHRY and SYGVKD. This CDR3 region has 19 residues. CDR3 in amino acids: CAILNGPQRERGGTDTQYF. CDR3 nucleotide sequence: TGTGCCATCCTCAACGGCCCCCAGCGGGAGAGAGGTGGAACAGATACGCAGTATTTT.

The chain links TRBV27 to TRBJ2-2; weak D call: TRBD1 (5 bases). V was cut by 3 bases and J by 7 bases, with 24 bases left in between. CDR3 length: 18 residues. The germline V gene has CDR1 MNHEY and CDR2 SMNVEV (reference sequence). The chain's CDR3 is CASSFWIRGRANGGELFF. CDR3 DNA: TGTGCCAGCAGTTTCTGGATCCGTGGCAGGGCGAACGGCGGGGAGCTGTTTTTT.

The chain combines TRBV7-9 with TRBJ2-1, with D uncertain. Trimming left V 5 bases short and J 10 bases short, with 12 bases between. This CDR3 region has 12 residues. Germline V gene sequence: CDR1 SEHNR, CDR2 FQNEAQ (reference sequence). CDR3 nucleotides: TGTGCCAGCAGCCCTACACAGCCCGAGCAGTTCTTC. Translation: CASSPTQPEQFF.

The genes are TRBV19 and TRBJ2-2; D perhaps matches TRBD2 (6 bases). This CDR3 contains 15 residues. Germline CDR1 LNHDA, CDR2 SQIVND (reference sequence). The V and J ends lost 5 bases and 1 base respectively, with 11 bases between them. This CDR3 reads CASSPLARNTGELFF. The CDR3 DNA follows: TGTGCCAGTAGTCCCCTAGCGCGGAACACCGGGGAGCTGTTTTTT.

This clone came up once. The V call is TRBV6-5, the J call TRBJ1-2; D is perhaps TRBD1 (6 bases). Germline CDR1 is MNHEY and CDR2 is SVGAGI. V lost 0 bases, J lost 6 bases, and 14 bases lay in between. The CDR3 runs 15 residues. The CDR3 region has the DNA TGTGCCAGCAGTTACTCCTCCCCAGGGGTAGATGGCTACACCTTC. It specifies CASSYSSPGVDGYTF.

J is TRBJ2-5 and V is TRBV4-3, with D perhaps matching TRBD2 (6 bases). V was cut by 0 bases and J by 5 bases, with 7 bases left in between. Germline V gene data show CDR1 as LGHNA and CDR2 as YSLEER. The CDR3 sequence is 13 residues long. CDR3 DNA sequence: TGCGCCAGCAGCCAAGATGGGGGGGAGACCCAGTACTTC. Amino acid sequence: CASSQDGGETQYF.

The rearrangement uses TRBV19 and TRBJ1-2; 7 bases agree with TRBD1. The CDR3 loop spans 15 amino acids. Germline V lookup: CDR1 LNHDA, CDR2 SQIVND (reference sequence). The junction had 17 bases not matched to a gene; V was cut back by 11 bases and J by 5 bases. The CDR3 is CACSGTVSSLYGYTF. The DNA for the CDR3 is TGTGCCTGTTCCGGGACAGTTTCCTCACTTTATGGCTACACCTTC. The full variable domain, completed using reference TRBV19 and TRBJ1-2, is DGGITQSPKYLFRKEGQNVTLSCEQNLNHDAMYWYRQDPGQGLRLIYYSQIVNDFQKGDIAEGYSVSREKKESFPLTVTSAQKNPTAFYLCACSGTVSSLYGYTFGSGTRLTVV.

The chain recombines TRBV2 with TRBJ1-3, with 10 bases that match TRBD1. Per germline, CDR1 SNHLY and CDR2 FYNNEI. CDR3 size: 19 residues. Trimming removed 7 bases from V and 2 bases from J; junction bases left unmatched: 17. CDR3 protein: CASNARTGGPTRTGNTIYF. DNA for the CDR3: TGTGCCAGCAATGCCCGGACAGGGGGACCCACAAGGACTGGAAACACCATATATTTT.

CDR3 DNA sequence: TGTGCCAGCAGTTTATTAGTCGCCGGGGAGCTGTTTTTT. The encoded protein is CASSLLVAGELFF. The chain uses TRBV27 and TRBJ2-2, with unresolved D. The CDR3 sequence is 13 residues long. The V end was cut by 1 base, the J end by 6 bases, with 6 bases between. Germline loops: CDR1 MNHEY, CDR2 SMNVEV (reference sequence).

This clone has a single count. The chain combines TRBV10-3 with TRBJ1-1; 9 bases agree with TRBD1. Unmatched junction bases numbered 10, after V lost 7 bases and J lost 4 bases. The CDR3 totals 15 residues. Germline V gene sequence: CDR1 ENHRY, CDR2 SYGVKD. In nucleotides, the CDR3 is TGTGCCATCAAGGGACAGGGCCAAAGGATCACTGAAGCTTTCTTT. Its translation: CAIKGQGQRITEAFF.

V is TRBV5-1 and J is TRBJ2-3; D is possibly TRBD2 (6 bases). V was cut by 4 bases and J by 0 bases, with 12 bases left in between. This CDR3 region has 15 residues. CDR1 is SGHRS, CDR2 YFSETQ, per germline. CDR3 in DNA: TGCGCCAGCAGCACGACCGGGACTAGCACAGATACGCAGTATTTT. It translates to CASSTTGTSTDTQYF.

CDR3 sequence reads: CASSFDRKVNTEAFF. The CDR3 DNA is TGTGCCAGCAGCTTCGACAGGAAAGTGAACACTGAAGCTTTCTTT. V and J are TRBV7-9 and TRBJ1-1, with D possibly matching TRBD1 (6 bases). The germline CDR1 and CDR2 sequences are SEHNR and FQNEAQ (reference sequence). The CDR3 runs 15 residues. Deletions cut 3 bases from V and 0 bases from J, with 11 bases between.

This chain joins TRBV6-1 and TRBJ2-7; 9 bases are a match to TRBD1. V lost 7 bases and J lost 3; bases outside the gene matches: 4. Germline V gene sequence: CDR1 MNHNS, CDR2 SASEGT. The CDR3 totals 13 residues. CDR3 DNA sequence: TGTGCCAGCACCCTGGACAGGGGCTACGAGCAGTACTTC. This gives the protein CASTLDRGYEQYF.

The chain is built from TRBV19 and TRBJ2-3; D unresolved. The V gene lost 1 base and the J gene lost 2 bases, with 10 bases spanning the gap. CDR1 and CDR2 from the germline V gene are LNHDA and SQIVND (reference sequence). The CDR3 is made up of 15 amino acids. CDR3 in amino acids: CASSIASGNTDTQYF. CDR3 DNA sequence: TGTGCCAGTAGTATAGCTTCAGGAAACACAGATACGCAGTATTTT.

The genes are TRBV16 and TRBJ2-7; D unclear. Germline-derived CDR1 and CDR2 are KGHSY and FQNENV. The CDR3 is 12 residues long. V was trimmed by 2 bases and J by 5 bases, leaving 7 bases between them. CDR3: CASSQKSDEQYF. Here the CDR3 DNA reads TGTGCCAGCAGCCAAAAATCGGACGAGCAGTACTTC.

The chain has TRBV7-8 and TRBJ2-2, with 9 bases that match TRBD1. V lost 8 bases, J lost 6 bases, and 4 bases stayed unmatched. The germline V gene has CDR1 SGHVS and CDR2 FQNEAQ. This CDR3 is 13 amino acids long. This CDR3 is CASGRDRAGELFF. The CDR3 DNA reads TGTGCCAGCGGCCGGGACAGGGCCGGGGAGCTGTTTTTT.

The genes are TRBV15 and TRBJ2-3; 7 bases are shared with TRBD1. CDR3 length: 15 amino acids. In germline, CDR1 is LNHNV, CDR2 YYDKDF (reference sequence). V trimming: 6 bases; J trimming: 0 bases; junction bases outside the gene matches: 6. In nucleotides, the CDR3 is TGTGCCACCAGTCAGGGGGATGGGAGCACAGATACGCAGTATTTT. Protein: CATSQGDGSTDTQYF.

V is TRBV25-1 and J is TRBJ2-7; 7 bases match TRBD2. This CDR3 has 15 residues. V shed 2 bases and J 2 bases; nucleotides not matched to a gene: 6. CDR1 and CDR2 (germline): MGHDK, SYGVNS. DNA for the CDR3: TGTGCCAGCAGTGAAGGGGGGGACGTAACCTACGAGCAGTACTTC. This encodes CASSEGGDVTYEQYF.

The chain links TRBV5-1 to TRBJ2-3, with D uncertain. The length of the CDR3 is 16 residues. In germline, CDR1 is SGHRS, CDR2 YFSETQ. V was pared by 4 bases and J by 0 bases, with 15 bases between. CDR3 sequence: CASSPRGGTSTDTQYF. Here the CDR3 DNA reads TGCGCCAGCAGCCCGCGCGGCGGCACTAGCACAGATACGCAGTATTTT.

The V and J genes are TRBV28 and TRBJ2-7; 8 bases agree with TRBD2. J was trimmed by 4 bases and V by 3 bases; bases with no gene match: 8. Germline CDR1 is MDHEN and CDR2 is SYDVKM. The CDR3 is 15 residues long. The CDR3 coding sequence is TGTGCCAGCAGTTTCGCGACGGGAGGGCCGTACGAGCAGTACTTC. Encoded protein: CASSFATGGPYEQYF.

This CDR3 is CASSNGTRGYEQYF. The CDR3 coding sequence is TGTGCCAGCAGCAACGGGACTAGAGGCTACGAGCAGTACTTC. The V gene is TRBV7-9, the J gene TRBJ2-7; 8 nucleotides align to TRBD2. J was trimmed by 3 bases and V by 5 bases; bases with no gene match: 6. The CDR3 length is 14 residues. The germline gives CDR1 SEHNR, CDR2 FQNEAQ (reference sequence).

This clone was counted only a few times. Here the CDR3 reads CASSSSDRVEKLFF. Written as DNA, the CDR3 is TGCGCCAGCAGCTCTTCGGACAGGGTTGAAAAACTGTTTTTT. This chain joins TRBV5-1 and TRBJ1-4; 8 nucleotides match TRBD1. The CDR3 loop spans 14 amino acids. J was trimmed by 7 bases and V by 3 bases; bases with no gene match: 5. Germline V gene lookup returns CDR1 SGHRS and CDR2 YFSETQ.

This clone occurred once. The genes are TRBV10-1 and TRBJ1-4; no definite D call. The CDR3 is 10 residues long. V lost 9 bases to trimming and J lost 7 bases, with 6 bases between them. CDR1 WNHNN and CDR2 SYGVQD come from the germline V gene (reference sequence). The CDR3 DNA follows: TGCGCCAGTCCCCGTGAAAAACTGTTTTTT. It encodes CASPREKLFF.

This clone came up once. The chain couples TRBV6-5 to TRBJ1-2; 7 bases line up with TRBD1. The J segment lost 3 bases and the V segment lost 2 bases, leaving 9 bases of the junction unmatched. CDR1 is MNHEY and CDR2 is SVGAGI in the germline V gene. The CDR3 loop spans 16 amino acids. As DNA, the CDR3 is TGTGCCAGCAGTTACACCAATCCCGGGACAGACTATGGCTACACCTTC. Translation: CASSYTNPGTDYGYTF.

J is TRBJ2-1 and V is TRBV13, with D possibly being TRBD2 (6 bases). The CDR3 spans 13 residues. Germline CDR1 and CDR2: PRHDT and FYEKMQ (reference sequence). The V gene lost 6 bases and the J gene lost 14 bases, with 20 bases spanning the gap. The CDR3 region has the DNA TGTGCCAGCAGACCTCCTAGCGAAACGCCTGAGTTCTTC. The encoded protein is CASRPPSETPEFF.